These 14 T cell receptor beta chains share one sample of origin, sequenced in a study of molecular identifiers for immune sequencing clone quantification. TCRdb used MiXCR to reprocess the PCR reads, holding one entry per CDR3 protein. This sample has about 640,000 distinct CDR3 sequences, with just under 20% found just once. The sequencing input was naive CD8+ T cells from blood, with Jurkat cell RNA spiked in. The subset here: FACS-sorted CD8+CD4-CCR7+CD45RA+ naive T cells. The receptors stem from a human donor in good health. Some libraries in this study had Jurkat cell RNA spiked in.

On this clonotype: It may be a read error: a sequence one base away is much more abundant. J is TRBJ1-1 and V is TRBV6-2 or TRBV6-3, with D possibly TRBD1 on 5 matching bases. The CDR3 length is 17 residues. CDR1 and CDR2 (germline): MNHEY, SVGEGT. Trimming left V 2 bases short and J 11 bases short, with 27 bases between. CDR3 coding DNA: TGTGCCAGCAGTTACACGTTGGGAGGGGACGGGGATGTCACGGCTTTCTTT. This codes for CASSYTLGGDGDVTAFF.

This clonotype was seen at least ten times. The rearrangement joins TRBV5-4 to TRBJ2-5, with 12 bases lining up with TRBD2. The germline V gene has CDR1 SGHNT and CDR2 YYREEE (reference sequence). The CDR3 runs 15 residues. V dropped 5 bases and J dropped 4; count of bases not matched to a gene: 6. The CDR3 nucleotides are TGTGCCAGCAGATCTGGACTAGCGGGACCAGAGACCCAGTACTTC. This encodes CASRSGLAGPETQYF.

The genes are TRBV19 and TRBJ1-2, with D uncertain. The CDR3 totals 15 residues. Germline CDR1 reads LNHDA; CDR2 reads SQIVND (reference sequence). Trimming cost V 3 bases and J 5 bases, with 16 bases left between them. CDR3 in DNA: TGTGCCAGTAGTATTGTTCCCTACGCGGAGTATGGCTACACCTTC. Residues: CASSIVPYAEYGYTF.

V is TRBV27 and J is TRBJ2-4, with 7 bases that match TRBD1. CDR1 and CDR2 from the germline V gene are MNHEY and SMNVEV (reference sequence). This CDR3 region has 13 residues. With V trimmed by 6 bases and J by 5 bases, 4 bases remained unmatched. The CDR3 sequence: CASRDGQENIQYF. CDR3 sequence (DNA): TGTGCCAGCAGGGATGGACAGGAAAACATTCAGTACTTC.

Concerning this clonotype: The junction and the germline gene differ at one end; a read error may be behind it. The gene calls are TRBV6-5 and TRBJ1-1; TRBD1 matches 9 bases. Germline V CDR1 and CDR2: MNHEY, SVGAGI. The CDR3 has 15 amino acids. CDR3 coding DNA: TGTGCCAGCAGGCACAATACAGGGGGCTGGACTGAAGCTTTCTTC. This translates into CASRHNTGGWTEAFF.

The gene calls are TRBV7-9 and TRBJ2-7, with D unclear. The CDR3 totals 13 residues. CDR1 SEHNR and CDR2 FQNEAQ come from the germline V gene (reference sequence). Trimming left V 3 bases short and J 6 bases short, with 12 bases between. CDR3 nucleotide sequence: TGTGCCAGCAGCTTTCAAGGCCTTCCCGAGCAGTACTTC. Its protein is CASSFQGLPEQYF.

This clonotype showed up many times. The V gene is TRBV4-1, the J gene TRBJ1-6, with 7 bases lining up with TRBD1. Germline V gene sequence: CDR1 MGHRA, CDR2 YSYEKL. V was clipped by 0 bases and J by 7 bases; unmatched bases: 0. The CDR3 has 14 residues. CDR3 sequence: CASSQETGNSPLHF. The CDR3 region has the DNA TGCGCCAGCAGCCAAGAGACAGGGAATTCACCCCTCCACTTT.

This chain's CDR3 is CASSAVKNTGELFF. CDR3 DNA sequence: TGTGCCAGCAGCGCAGTCAAGAACACCGGGGAGCTGTTTTTT. V and J are TRBV9 and TRBJ2-2; D gene uncertain. CDR1 SGDLS and CDR2 YYNGEE come from the germline V gene. This CDR3 contains 14 residues. Trimming pared 3 bases from V and 1 base from J, leaving 7 bases between.

This clonotype was counted once. A much larger clone lies one base from this, so it may be a read error. The CDR3 sequence: CATSEGDRGHSGELFF. The CDR3 nucleotides are TGTGCCACCAGTGAGGGGGACAGGGGGCATTCCGGGGAGCTGTTTTTT. This chain connects TRBV24-1 to TRBJ2-2, with 12 bases aligning to TRBD1. The CDR3 has 16 amino acids. V dropped 4 bases and J dropped 6; count of bases not matched to a gene: 5. CDR1 KGHDR and CDR2 SFDVKD come from the germline V gene.

This clonotype was recorded only once. This may arise from a read error, as a much more abundant clone is one base away. This chain joins TRBV6-2 or TRBV6-3 and TRBJ1-2; TRBD1 matches at 9 bases. Germline lookup yields CDR1 MNHEY and CDR2 SVGEGT. The CDR3 is 13 residues long. V shed 8 bases and J 8 bases; nucleotides not matched to a gene: 9. The CDR3 sequence: CASGLDRGGGYTF. CDR3 coding DNA: TGTGCCAGCGGCTTGGACAGGGGAGGCGGCTACACCTTC.

At least ten counts were recorded for this clonotype. The rearrangement uses TRBV3-1 and TRBJ2-2; no firm D call. Germline CDR1 LGHDT, CDR2 YNNKEL (reference sequence). The CDR3 is 12 residues long. V was cut by 0 bases and J by 7 bases, with 3 bases left in between. The CDR3 loop is CASSQEGGELFF. Written as DNA, the CDR3 is TGTGCCAGCAGCCAAGAGGGCGGGGAGCTGTTTTTT.

This clonotype was found a few times. The chain joins TRBV19 to TRBJ1-2, with 7 bases that match TRBD1. There are 15 residues in the CDR3. Germline trimming cut 4 bases from V and 6 bases from J; bases unmatched to any gene: 11. Germline-derived CDR1 and CDR2 are LNHDA and SQIVND (reference sequence). The CDR3 bases are TGTGCCAGTAGTAAAAGGACCGGGACAGACAATGGCTACACCTTC. It translates to CASSKRTGTDNGYTF.

This clonotype came up many times. This chain uses TRBV6-1 with TRBJ2-1; D perhaps matches TRBD2 (5 bases). Germline lookup yields CDR1 MNHNS and CDR2 SASEGT. The ends were cut back, 6 bases at V and 3 bases at J, with 9 bases in the middle. CDR3 length: 13 amino acids. CDR3 residues: CASRPRDYNEQFF. The CDR3 nucleotides are TGTGCCAGCAGACCCCGGGACTACAATGAGCAGTTCTTC.

Note on this clonotype: A read error may explain this, as a much larger clone is one base away. The gene calls are TRBV20-1 and TRBJ2-7, with TRBD1 identical over 9 bases. CDR3 size: 15 residues. Germline CDR1 is DFQATT and CDR2 is SNEGSKA (reference sequence). The CDR3 spells CGAPSPGQGNLEQYF. The CDR3 DNA is TGCGGTGCCCCGTCCCCCGGACAGGGGAATCTCGAGCAGTACTTC.